A single TCR beta chain is shown here with its context. The data stem from a study of PD-L1 blockade in urothelial cancer. Study background: Samples of blood were analyzed 3 weeks (second dose) and 6 weeks after treatment start.

The time point is: pretreatment peripheral blood. Enrolled patients showed locally advanced or metastatic urothelial carcinoma. Per-patient samples, pretreatment and on-treatment, numbered 1 to 8. This CDR3 comprises 12 residues. The V gene end was trimmed by 7 bases and the J gene end by 7 bases; junction bases not matched to a gene: 2. From germline, CDR1 is SNHLY and CDR2 FYNNEI. TCRdb's table, derived via immunoSEQ multiplex PCR, lists solely in-frame clones and lacks some. This table holds 48,000 or so clones, around 88% found once. The sequences come from PBMCs, collected around atezolizumab (anti-PD-L1) treatment. V gene TRBV2 combines with J gene TRBJ2-1; 9 nucleotides align to TRBD2. The sequence came from an older woman with urothelial cancer. CDR3 nucleotide sequence: TGTGCCAGCAATCTAGCGGGAAATGAGCAGTTCTTC. Protein: CASNLAGNEQFF.